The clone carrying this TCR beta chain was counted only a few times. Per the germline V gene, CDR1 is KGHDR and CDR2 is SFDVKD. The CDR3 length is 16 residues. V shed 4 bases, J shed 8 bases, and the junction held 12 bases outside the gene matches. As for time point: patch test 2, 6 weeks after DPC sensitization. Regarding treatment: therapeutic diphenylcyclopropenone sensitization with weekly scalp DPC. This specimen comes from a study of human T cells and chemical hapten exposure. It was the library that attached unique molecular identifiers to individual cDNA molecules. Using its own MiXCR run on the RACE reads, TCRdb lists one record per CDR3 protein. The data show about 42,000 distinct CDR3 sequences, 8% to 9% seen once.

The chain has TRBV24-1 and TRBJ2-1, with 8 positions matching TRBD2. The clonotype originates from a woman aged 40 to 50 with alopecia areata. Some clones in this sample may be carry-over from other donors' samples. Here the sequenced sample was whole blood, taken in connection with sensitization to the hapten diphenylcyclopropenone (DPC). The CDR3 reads CATSDPSAGGRDEQFF. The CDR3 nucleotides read TGTGCCACCAGTGACCCCAGTGCGGGGGGCAGGGATGAGCAGTTCTTC.